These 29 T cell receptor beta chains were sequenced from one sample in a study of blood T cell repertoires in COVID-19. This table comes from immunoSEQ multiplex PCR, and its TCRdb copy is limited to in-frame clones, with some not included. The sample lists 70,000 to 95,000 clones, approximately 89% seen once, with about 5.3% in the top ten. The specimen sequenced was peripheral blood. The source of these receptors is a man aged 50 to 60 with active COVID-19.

CDR3 region: CASSGAGGPYEQYF. CDR3 DNA sequence: TGTGCCAGTAGTGGGGCGGGAGGCCCTTACGAGCAGTACTTC. V gene TRBV19 combines with J gene TRBJ2-7; TRBD2 agrees at 8 bases. Germline trimming cut 5 bases from V and 4 bases from J; bases unmatched to any gene: 7. The CDR3 is made up of 14 amino acids. Germline V gives CDR1 LNHDA, CDR2 SQIVND (reference sequence).

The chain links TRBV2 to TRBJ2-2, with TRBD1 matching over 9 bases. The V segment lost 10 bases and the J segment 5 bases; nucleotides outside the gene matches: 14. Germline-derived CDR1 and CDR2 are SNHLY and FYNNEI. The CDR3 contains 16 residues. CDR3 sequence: CANTAFTGGRTGELFF. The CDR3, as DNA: TGTGCCAACACCGCATTCACAGGGGGCCGGACCGGGGAGCTGTTTTTT.

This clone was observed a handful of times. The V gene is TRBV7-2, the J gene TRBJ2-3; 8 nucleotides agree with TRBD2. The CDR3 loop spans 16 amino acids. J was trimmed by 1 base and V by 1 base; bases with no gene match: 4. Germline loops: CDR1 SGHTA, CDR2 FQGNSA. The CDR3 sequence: CASSLVATSGTDTQYF. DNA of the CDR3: TGTGCCAGCAGCTTAGTGGCGACTAGCGGCACAGATACGCAGTATTTT.

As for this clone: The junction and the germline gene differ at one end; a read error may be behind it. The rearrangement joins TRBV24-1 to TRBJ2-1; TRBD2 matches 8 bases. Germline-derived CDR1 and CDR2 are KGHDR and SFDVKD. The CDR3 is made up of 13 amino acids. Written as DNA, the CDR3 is TGTGCCGCCAGGGCGGGGGGAGGTAATGAGCAGTTCTTC. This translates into CAARAGGGNEQFF.

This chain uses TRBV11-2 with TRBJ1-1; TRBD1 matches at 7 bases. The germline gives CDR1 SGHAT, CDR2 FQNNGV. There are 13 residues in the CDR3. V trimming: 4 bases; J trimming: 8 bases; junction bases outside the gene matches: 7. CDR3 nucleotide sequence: TGTGCCAGCAGCTGGGACAGCTCGAGGGAAGCTTTCTTT. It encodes CASSWDSSREAFF.

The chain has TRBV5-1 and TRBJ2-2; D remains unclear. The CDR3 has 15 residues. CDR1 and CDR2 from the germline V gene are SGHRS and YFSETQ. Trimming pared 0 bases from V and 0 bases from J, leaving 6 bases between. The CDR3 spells CASSLDITNTGELFF. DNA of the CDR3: TGCGCCAGCAGCTTGGACATTACGAACACCGGGGAGCTGTTTTTT.

DNA for the CDR3: TGCGCCAGCAGCCTTAGCGCCGCCAACTATGGCTACACCTTC. Protein: CASSLSAANYGYTF. The chain carries TRBV4-1 and TRBJ1-2; D not certain. The germline V gene encodes CDR1 MGHRA and CDR2 YSYEKL. This CDR3 region has 14 residues. Trimming cost V 4 bases and J 2 bases, with 11 bases left between them.

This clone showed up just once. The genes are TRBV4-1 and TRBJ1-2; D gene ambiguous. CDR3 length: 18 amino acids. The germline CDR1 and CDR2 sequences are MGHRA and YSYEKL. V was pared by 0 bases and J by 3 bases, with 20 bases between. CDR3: CASSQDFSIRLVHYGYTF. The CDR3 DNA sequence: TGCGCCAGCAGCCAAGATTTCAGTATTAGACTTGTTCACTATGGCTACACCTTC.

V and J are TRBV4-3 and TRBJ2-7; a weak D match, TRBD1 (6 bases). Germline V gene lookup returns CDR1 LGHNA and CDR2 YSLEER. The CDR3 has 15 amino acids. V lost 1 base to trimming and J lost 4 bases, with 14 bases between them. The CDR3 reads CASSQVVTGPYEQYF. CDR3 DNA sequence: TGCGCCAGCAGCCAAGTTGTAACAGGGCCGTACGAGCAGTACTTC.

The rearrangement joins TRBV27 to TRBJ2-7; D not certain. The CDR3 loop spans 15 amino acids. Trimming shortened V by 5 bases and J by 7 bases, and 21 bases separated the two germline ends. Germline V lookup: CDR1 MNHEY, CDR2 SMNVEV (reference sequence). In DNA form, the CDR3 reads TGTGCCAGCAGTCTTAAGAGAGGCCCGCCCGGGGAGCAGTACTTC. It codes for CASSLKRGPPGEQYF.

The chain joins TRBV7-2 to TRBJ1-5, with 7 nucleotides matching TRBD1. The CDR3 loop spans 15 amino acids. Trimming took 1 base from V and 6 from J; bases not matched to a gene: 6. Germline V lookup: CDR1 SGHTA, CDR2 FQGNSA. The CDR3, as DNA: TGTGCCAGCAGCTTAGAAGGACAGGTTGGTCAGCCCCAGCATTTT. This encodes CASSLEGQVGQPQHF.

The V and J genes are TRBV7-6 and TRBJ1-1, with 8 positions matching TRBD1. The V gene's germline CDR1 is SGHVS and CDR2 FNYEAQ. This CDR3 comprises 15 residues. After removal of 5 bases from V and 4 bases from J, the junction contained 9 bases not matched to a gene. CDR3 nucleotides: TGTGCCAGCAGCCCACGCAGGGGGCATGTCACTGAAGCTTTCTTT. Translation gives CASSPRRGHVTEAFF. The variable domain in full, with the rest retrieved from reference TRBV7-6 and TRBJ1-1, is GAGVSQSPRYKVTKRGQDVALRCDPISGHVSLYWYRQALGQGPEFLTYFNYEAQQDKSGLPNDRFSAERPEGSISTLTIQRTEQRDSAMYRCASSPRRGHVTEAFFGQGTRLTVV.

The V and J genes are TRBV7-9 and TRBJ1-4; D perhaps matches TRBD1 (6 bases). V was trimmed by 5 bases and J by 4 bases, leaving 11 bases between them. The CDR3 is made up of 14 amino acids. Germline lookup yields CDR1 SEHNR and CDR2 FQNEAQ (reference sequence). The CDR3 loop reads CASSRTAVNEKLFF. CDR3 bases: TGTGCCAGCAGCCGGACAGCCGTTAATGAAAAACTGTTTTTT.

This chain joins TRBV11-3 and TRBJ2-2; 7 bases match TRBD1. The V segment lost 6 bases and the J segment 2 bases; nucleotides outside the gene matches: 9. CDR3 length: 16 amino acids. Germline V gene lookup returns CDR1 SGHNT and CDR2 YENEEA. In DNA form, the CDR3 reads TGTGCCAGCAGAGATAATGGACAGGACAACACCGGGGAGCTGTTTTTT. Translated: CASRDNGQDNTGELFF.

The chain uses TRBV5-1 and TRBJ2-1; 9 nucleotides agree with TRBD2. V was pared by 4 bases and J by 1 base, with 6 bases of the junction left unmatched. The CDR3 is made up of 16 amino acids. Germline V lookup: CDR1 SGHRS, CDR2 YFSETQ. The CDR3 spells CASSPSGGLSYNEQFF. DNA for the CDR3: TGCGCCAGCAGCCCAAGCGGGGGGCTGTCCTACAATGAGCAGTTCTTC.

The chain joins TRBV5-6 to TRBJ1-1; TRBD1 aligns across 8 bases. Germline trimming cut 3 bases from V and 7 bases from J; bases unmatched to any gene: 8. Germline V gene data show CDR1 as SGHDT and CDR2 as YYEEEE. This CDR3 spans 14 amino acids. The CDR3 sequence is CASSWGTGTFEAFF. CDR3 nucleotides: TGTGCCAGCAGCTGGGGGACAGGTACGTTTGAAGCTTTCTTT. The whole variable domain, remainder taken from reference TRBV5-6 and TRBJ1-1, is DAGVTQSPTHLIKTRGQQVTLRCSPKSGHDTVSWYQQALGQGPQFIFQYYEEEERQRGNFPDRFSGHQFPNYSSELNVNALLLGDSALYLCASSWGTGTFEAFFGQGTRLTVV.

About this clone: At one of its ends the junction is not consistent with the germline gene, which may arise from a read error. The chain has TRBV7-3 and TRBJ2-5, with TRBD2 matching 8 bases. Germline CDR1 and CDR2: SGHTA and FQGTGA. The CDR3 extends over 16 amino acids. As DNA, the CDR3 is TGTGCCAGCAGCCTAACTAGCGGCTTAAACCAAGAGACCCAGTACTTC. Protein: CASSLTSGLNQETQYF.

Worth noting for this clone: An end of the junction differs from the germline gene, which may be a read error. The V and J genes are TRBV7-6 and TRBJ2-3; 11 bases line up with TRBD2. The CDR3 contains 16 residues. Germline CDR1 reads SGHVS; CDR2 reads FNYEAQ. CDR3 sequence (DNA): TGTGCCAGCAGCCTAGCGGGGGGTTTTAGCACAGATACGCAGTATTTT. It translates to CASSLAGGFSTDTQYF.

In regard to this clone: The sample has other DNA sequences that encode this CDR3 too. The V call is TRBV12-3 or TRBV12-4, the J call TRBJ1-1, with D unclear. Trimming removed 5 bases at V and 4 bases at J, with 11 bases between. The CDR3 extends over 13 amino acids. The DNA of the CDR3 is TGTGCCAGCAGTCCGGGGTTAGGCACTGAAGCTTTCTTT. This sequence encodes CASSPGLGTEAFF.

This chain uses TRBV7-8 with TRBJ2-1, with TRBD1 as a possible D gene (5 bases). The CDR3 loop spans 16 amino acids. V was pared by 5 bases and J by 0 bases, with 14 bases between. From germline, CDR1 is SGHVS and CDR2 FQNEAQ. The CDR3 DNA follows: TGTGCCAGCAGCAGCCAGGGTCGGAGCTCCTACAATGAGCAGTTCTTC. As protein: CASSSQGRSSYNEQFF. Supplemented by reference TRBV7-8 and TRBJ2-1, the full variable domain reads GAGVSQSPRYKVAKRGQDVALRCDPISGHVSLFWYQQALGQGPEFLTYFQNEAQLDKSGLPSDRFFAERPEGSVSTLKIQRTQQEDSAVYLCASSSQGRSSYNEQFFGPGTRLTVL.

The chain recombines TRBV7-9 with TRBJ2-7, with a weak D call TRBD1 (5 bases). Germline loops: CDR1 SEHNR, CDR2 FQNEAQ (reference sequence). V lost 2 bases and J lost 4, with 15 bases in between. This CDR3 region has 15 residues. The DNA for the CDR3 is TGTGCCAGCAGCTTATTAGGCAGGGTTGCGTACGAGCAGTACTTC. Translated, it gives CASSLLGRVAYEQYF.

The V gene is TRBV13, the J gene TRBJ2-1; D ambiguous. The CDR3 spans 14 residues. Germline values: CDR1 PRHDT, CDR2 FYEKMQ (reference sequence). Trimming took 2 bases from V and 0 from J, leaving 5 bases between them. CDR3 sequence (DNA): TGTGCCAGCAGCTTACGGAGCTCCTACAATGAGCAGTTCTTC. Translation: CASSLRSSYNEQFF.

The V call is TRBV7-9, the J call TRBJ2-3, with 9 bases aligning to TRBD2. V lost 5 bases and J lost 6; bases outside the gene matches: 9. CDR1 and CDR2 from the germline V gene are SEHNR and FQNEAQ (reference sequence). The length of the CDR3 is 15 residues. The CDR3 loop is CASSPKKREVDTQYF. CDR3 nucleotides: TGTGCCAGCAGCCCAAAGAAGCGGGAGGTTGATACGCAGTATTTT. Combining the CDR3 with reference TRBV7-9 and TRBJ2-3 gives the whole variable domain DTGVSQNPRHKITKRGQNVTFRCDPISEHNRLYWYRQTLGQGPEFLTYFQNEAQLEKSRLLSDRFSAERPKGSFSTLEIQRTEQGDSAMYLCASSPKKREVDTQYFGPGTRLTVL.

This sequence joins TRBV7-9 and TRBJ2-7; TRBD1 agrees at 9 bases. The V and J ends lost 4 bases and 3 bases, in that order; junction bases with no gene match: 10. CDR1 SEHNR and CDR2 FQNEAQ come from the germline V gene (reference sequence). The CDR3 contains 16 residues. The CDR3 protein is CASSSLSGQGIYEQYF. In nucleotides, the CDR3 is TGTGCCAGCAGCTCACTATCGGGACAGGGTATCTACGAGCAGTACTTC.

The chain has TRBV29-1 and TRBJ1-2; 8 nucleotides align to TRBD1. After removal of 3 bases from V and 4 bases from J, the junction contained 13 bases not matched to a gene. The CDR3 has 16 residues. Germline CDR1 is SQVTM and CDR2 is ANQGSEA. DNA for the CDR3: TGCAGCGTTGATCGGCAGGGGGCCCGGCCTCCCTATGGCTACACCTTC. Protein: CSVDRQGARPPYGYTF.

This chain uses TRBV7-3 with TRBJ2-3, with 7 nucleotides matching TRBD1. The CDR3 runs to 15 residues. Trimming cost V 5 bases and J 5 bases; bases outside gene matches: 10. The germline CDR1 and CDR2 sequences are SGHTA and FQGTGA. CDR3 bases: TGTGCCAGCAGCCTACAGGGGAGTTACGGAGATACGCAGTATTTT. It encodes CASSLQGSYGDTQYF. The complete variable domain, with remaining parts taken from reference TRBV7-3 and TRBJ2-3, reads GAGVSQTPSNKVTEKGKYVELRCDPISGHTALYWYRQSLGQGPEFLIYFQGTGAADDSGLPNDRFFAVRPEGSVSTLKIQRTERGDSAVYLCASSLQGSYGDTQYFGPGTRLTVL.

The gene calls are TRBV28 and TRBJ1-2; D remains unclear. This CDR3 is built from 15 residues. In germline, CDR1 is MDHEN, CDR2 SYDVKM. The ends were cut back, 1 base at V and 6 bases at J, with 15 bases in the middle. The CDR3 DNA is TGTGCCAGCAGTTTATTAACGGGTCGGGGTGATGGCTACACCTTC. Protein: CASSLLTGRGDGYTF.

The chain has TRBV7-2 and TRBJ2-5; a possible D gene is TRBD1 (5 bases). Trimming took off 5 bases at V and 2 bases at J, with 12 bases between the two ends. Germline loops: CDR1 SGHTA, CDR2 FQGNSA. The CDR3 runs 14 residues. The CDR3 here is CASSPQGWQETQYF. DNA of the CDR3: TGTGCCAGCAGCCCGCAGGGATGGCAAGAGACCCAGTACTTC. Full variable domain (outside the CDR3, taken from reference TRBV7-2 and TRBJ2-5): GAGVSQSPSNKVTEKGKDVELRCDPISGHTALYWYRQSLGQGLEFLIYFQGNSAPDKSGLPSDRFSAERTGGSVSTLTIQRTQQEDSAVYLCASSPQGWQETQYFGPGTRLLVL.

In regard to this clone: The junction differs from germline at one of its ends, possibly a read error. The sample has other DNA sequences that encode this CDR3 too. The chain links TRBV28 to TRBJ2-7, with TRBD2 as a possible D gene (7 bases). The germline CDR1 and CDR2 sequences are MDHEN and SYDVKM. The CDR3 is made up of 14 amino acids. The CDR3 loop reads CASIPQAGAYEQYF. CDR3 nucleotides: TGTGCCAGCATACCCCAGGCGGGGGCCTACGAGCAATACTTC.